These T cell receptor beta chains were read from a single sample in a study of metastatic and nonmetastatic thyroid tumors. TCRdb re-analyzed the PCR reads through MiXCR. This table has 40,000 or so clones, roughly 27% appearing once. Input material: blood. All receptors come from a female donor with papillary thyroid cancer or a benign thyroid nodule (not recorded which). Some clones in this sample may be carry-over from other donors' samples. CDR3s include the opening cysteine and the closing phenylalanine or tryptophan. Each record gives: clone size, V gene, D gene, J gene, CDR3 protein, CDR3 DNA. A D gene is named only where the DNA matches it firmly. Clone sizes are given selectively: once, few, many, or a class where the clone is expanded.

clone_size: NA
v_call: TRBV11-2
d_call: NA
j_call: TRBJ2-1
cdr3_aa: CASSLGALNEQFF
cdr3_nt: TGTGCCAGCAGCTTAGGCGCCCTCAATGAGCAGTTTTTC

clone_size: many
v_call: TRBV6-2/TRBV6-3
d_call: TRBD2
j_call: TRBJ2-1
cdr3_aa: CASSYGLAGAREQFF
cdr3_nt: TGTGCCAGCAGTTACGGACTAGCGGGAGCGAGGGAGCAGTTCTTC

clone_size: NA
v_call: TRBV27
d_call: NA
j_call: TRBJ1-5
cdr3_aa: CASSSGNQPQHF
cdr3_nt: TGTGCCAGCAGTTCGGGCAATCAGCCCCAGCATTTT

clone_size: NA
v_call: TRBV6-9
d_call: NA
j_call: TRBJ1-1
cdr3_aa: CASSSRRLNTEAFF
cdr3_nt: TGTGCCAGCAGTTCCCGCCGGTTGAACACTGAAGCTTTCTTT

clone_size: NA
v_call: TRBV5-4
d_call: NA
j_call: TRBJ1-6
cdr3_aa: CASTQGGSPLHF
cdr3_nt: TGTGCCAGCACACAGGGCGGTTCACCCCTCCACTTT

clone_size: NA
v_call: TRBV7-2
d_call: NA
j_call: TRBJ1-3
cdr3_aa: CASRTGGTGNTIYF
cdr3_nt: TGTGCCAGCAGGACGGGGGGGACTGGAAACACCATATATTTT

clone_size: many
v_call: TRBV6-1
d_call: NA
j_call: TRBJ2-2
cdr3_aa: CASSSGQEIANTGELFF
cdr3_nt: TGTGCCAGCAGTTCGGGACAAGAAATAGCGAACACCGGGGAGCTGTTTTTT

clone_size: many
v_call: TRBV2
d_call: TRBD2
j_call: TRBJ2-5
cdr3_aa: CASRRQAGGETQYF
cdr3_nt: TGTGCCAGCAGGAGGCAGGCGGGAGGGGAGACCCAGTACTTC

clone_size: many
v_call: TRBV20-1
d_call: TRBD1
j_call: TRBJ1-5
cdr3_aa: CSATHDRVFQPQHF
cdr3_nt: TGCAGTGCGACCCATGACAGGGTTTTCCAGCCCCAGCATTTT

clone_size: NA
v_call: TRBV6-1
d_call: NA
j_call: TRBJ2-3
cdr3_aa: CASMRVGPLTDTQYF
cdr3_nt: TGTGCCAGCATGCGGGTGGGACCGCTCACAGATACGCAGTATTTT

clone_size: NA
v_call: TRBV7-3
d_call: NA
j_call: TRBJ1-1
cdr3_aa: CASSQEWGTEAFF
cdr3_nt: TGTGCCAGCTCCCAGGAGTGGGGGACTGAAGCTTTCTTT

clone_size: many
v_call: TRBV5-6
d_call: NA
j_call: TRBJ2-5
cdr3_aa: CASSLRSGETQYF
cdr3_nt: TGTGCCAGCAGCTTGCGGTCAGGAGAGACCCAGTACTTC

clone_size: many
v_call: TRBV19
d_call: TRBD2
j_call: TRBJ2-3
cdr3_aa: CASSTGLAGTDTQYF
cdr3_nt: TGTGCCAGTAGTACGGGACTAGCGGGAACAGATACGCAGTATTTT

clone_size: few
v_call: TRBV6-1
d_call: TRBD2
j_call: TRBJ2-1
cdr3_aa: CASSQGLAAYNEQFF
cdr3_nt: TGTGCCAGCAGCCAGGGACTAGCGGCGTACAATGAGCAGTTCTTC

clone_size: many
v_call: TRBV7-9
d_call: TRBD2
j_call: TRBJ2-3
cdr3_aa: CASSLGQGGDTQYF
cdr3_nt: TGTGCCAGCAGCTTAGGCCAGGGAGGGGATACGCAGTATTTT

clone_size: few
v_call: TRBV6-1
d_call: NA
j_call: TRBJ1-6
cdr3_aa: CASSDVRSSSYNSPLHF
cdr3_nt: TGTGCCAGCAGTGATGTGAGGTCAAGCTCCTATAATTCACCCCTCCACTTT

clone_size: few
v_call: TRBV10-3
d_call: TRBD2
j_call: TRBJ2-1
cdr3_aa: CAISTRDYSNEQFF
cdr3_nt: TGTGCCATCAGCACCCGGGACTACAGCAATGAGCAGTTCTTC

clone_size: NA
v_call: TRBV11-3
d_call: NA
j_call: TRBJ2-2
cdr3_aa: CASSLAGDTGELFF
cdr3_nt: TGTGCCAGCAGCTTAGCAGGGGACACCGGGGAGCTGTTTTTT

clone_size: NA
v_call: TRBV28
d_call: TRBD2
j_call: TRBJ2-5
cdr3_aa: CASSPQRGGRETQYF
cdr3_nt: TGTGCCAGCAGCCCGCAGCGGGGGGGCCGAGAGACCCAGTACTTC

clone_size: NA
v_call: TRBV4-2
d_call: NA
j_call: TRBJ2-2
cdr3_aa: CASSLSFSGGNTGELFF
cdr3_nt: TGTGCCAGCAGCCTCTCCTTTAGCGGAGGCAACACCGGGGAGCTGTTTTTT

clone_size: medium-sized
v_call: TRBV28
d_call: NA
j_call: TRBJ2-7
cdr3_aa: CASSFRIGYSYEQYF
cdr3_nt: TGTGCCAGCAGCTTCCGGATCGGGTACTCCTACGAGCAGTACTTC

clone_size: NA
v_call: TRBV27
d_call: NA
j_call: TRBJ1-1
cdr3_aa: CASSRYLNTEAFF
cdr3_nt: TGTGCCAGCAGTCGGTACCTGAACACTGAAGCTTTCTTT

clone_size: many
v_call: TRBV4-2
d_call: TRBD2
j_call: TRBJ2-2
cdr3_aa: CASSQAAGTTNTGELFF
cdr3_nt: TGTGCCAGCAGCCAAGCGGCCGGGACTACGAACACCGGGGAGCTGTTTTTT

clone_size: medium-sized
v_call: TRBV25-1
d_call: NA
j_call: TRBJ1-6
cdr3_aa: CASKDVDNSPLHF
cdr3_nt: TGTGCCAGCAAGGACGTCGATAATTCACCCCTCCACTTT

clone_size: few
v_call: TRBV19
d_call: NA
j_call: TRBJ1-1
cdr3_aa: CASSSNMNTEAFF
cdr3_nt: TGTGCCAGTAGTTCTAACATGAACACTGAAGCTTTCTTT

clone_size: NA
v_call: TRBV5-1
d_call: TRBD2
j_call: TRBJ2-3
cdr3_aa: CASGAGGLTDTQYF
cdr3_nt: TGCGCCAGCGGGGCGGGGGGGCTCACAGATACGCAGTATTTT

clone_size: NA
v_call: TRBV7-9
d_call: NA
j_call: TRBJ1-2
cdr3_aa: CASSSGATFDGYTF
cdr3_nt: TGTGCCAGCAGCTCGGGAGCGACCTTTGATGGCTACACCTTC

clone_size: many
v_call: TRBV2
d_call: NA
j_call: TRBJ2-1
cdr3_aa: CASSWDRSYGEQFF
cdr3_nt: TGTGCCAGCAGTTGGGACCGCTCCTACGGCGAGCAGTTCTTC

clone_size: NA
v_call: TRBV11-2
d_call: NA
j_call: TRBJ2-2
cdr3_aa: CASSLVREAGELFF
cdr3_nt: TGTGCCAGCAGCTTAGTAAGGGAAGCCGGGGAGCTGTTTTTT

clone_size: medium-sized
v_call: TRBV27
d_call: NA
j_call: TRBJ2-3
cdr3_aa: CASSLAIGTDTQYF
cdr3_nt: TGTGCCAGCAGTTTGGCGATAGGGACAGATACGCAGTATTTT

clone_size: many
v_call: TRBV2
d_call: NA
j_call: TRBJ2-7
cdr3_aa: CASSVVTGVPHSYEQYF
cdr3_nt: TGTGCCAGCAGTGTTGTGACAGGAGTCCCCCATTCCTACGAGCAGTACTTC

clone_size: many
v_call: TRBV14
d_call: NA
j_call: TRBJ2-3
cdr3_aa: CASRRSGTTSTDTQYF
cdr3_nt: TGTGCCAGCCGAAGATCAGGGACCACTAGCACAGATACGCAGTATTTT

clone_size: NA
v_call: TRBV2
d_call: TRBD1
j_call: TRBJ2-1
cdr3_aa: CASRGAGGEAGEQFF
cdr3_nt: TGTGCCAGCAGGGGGGCAGGGGGCGAAGCTGGTGAGCAGTTCTTC

clone_size: many
v_call: TRBV19
d_call: NA
j_call: TRBJ1-5
cdr3_aa: CASKIKNSNQPQHF
cdr3_nt: TGTGCCAGTAAAATCAAGAATAGCAATCAGCCCCAGCATTTT

clone_size: many
v_call: TRBV5-6
d_call: TRBD1
j_call: TRBJ1-2
cdr3_aa: CASSSGTDNYGYTF
cdr3_nt: TGTGCCAGCAGCTCCGGGACAGATAACTATGGCTACACCTTC

clone_size: few
v_call: TRBV30
d_call: NA
j_call: TRBJ2-7
cdr3_aa: CAWRDAGEQYF
cdr3_nt: TGTGCCTGGAGGGACGCGGGGGAGCAGTACTTC

clone_size: NA
v_call: TRBV7-3
d_call: TRBD2
j_call: TRBJ2-3
cdr3_aa: CASSPNGGRWDTQYF
cdr3_nt: TGTGCCAGCAGCCCAAATGGCGGGAGGTGGGATACGCAGTATTTT

clone_size: medium-sized
v_call: TRBV6-2/TRBV6-3
d_call: NA
j_call: TRBJ1-3
cdr3_aa: CASSYPLSDHPRNTIYF
cdr3_nt: TGTGCCAGCAGTTACCCTCTCTCGGATCACCCCCGAAACACCATATATTTT

clone_size: NA
v_call: TRBV3-1
d_call: TRBD2
j_call: TRBJ2-7
cdr3_aa: CASSPTAGGLNEQYF
cdr3_nt: TGTGCCAGCAGCCCCACAGCGGGAGGACTGAACGAGCAGTACTTC

clone_size: many
v_call: TRBV12-3/TRBV12-4
d_call: NA
j_call: TRBJ2-5
cdr3_aa: CASSHPRRAVGETQYF
cdr3_nt: TGTGCCAGCAGCCATCCCCGCAGGGCAGTAGGAGAGACCCAGTACTTC

clone_size: many
v_call: TRBV5-4
d_call: TRBD1
j_call: TRBJ1-6
cdr3_aa: CASSPGQGSSNSPLHF
cdr3_nt: TGTGCCAGCAGCCCGGGACAGGGTTCTAGTAATTCACCCCTCCACTTT

clone_size: many
v_call: TRBV12-3/TRBV12-4
d_call: TRBD1
j_call: TRBJ1-1
cdr3_aa: CASRPGQGGSEAFF
cdr3_nt: TGTGCCAGCAGACCGGGACAGGGTGGATCTGAAGCTTTCTTT

clone_size: few
v_call: TRBV2
d_call: NA
j_call: TRBJ2-7
cdr3_aa: CASSRRAQPKQYF
cdr3_nt: TGTGCCAGCAGCCGGAGGGCGCAACCGAAGCAGTACTTC

clone_size: many
v_call: TRBV20-1
d_call: NA
j_call: TRBJ2-5
cdr3_aa: CSASSGHKQETQYF
cdr3_nt: TGCAGTGCTAGCTCTGGACATAAACAAGAGACCCAGTACTTC

clone_size: NA
v_call: TRBV5-6
d_call: NA
j_call: TRBJ1-5
cdr3_aa: CASILGLCNQPQHF
cdr3_nt: TGTGCCAGCATCTTGGGCTTGTGCAATCAGCCCCAGCATTTT

clone_size: many
v_call: TRBV19
d_call: TRBD1
j_call: TRBJ1-6
cdr3_aa: CASSEGQRNSPLHF
cdr3_nt: TGTGCCAGTAGCGAGGGACAGAGAAATTCACCCCTCCACTTT

clone_size: many
v_call: TRBV3-1
d_call: NA
j_call: TRBJ2-6
cdr3_aa: CASSQGGANVLTF
cdr3_nt: TGTGCCAGCAGCCAAGGGGGGGCCAACGTCCTGACTTTC

clone_size: few
v_call: TRBV6-1
d_call: NA
j_call: TRBJ1-5
cdr3_aa: CASSERAGNQPQHF
cdr3_nt: TGTGCCAGCAGTGAACGAGCGGGGAATCAGCCCCAGCATTTT

clone_size: NA
v_call: TRBV18
d_call: NA
j_call: TRBJ1-1
cdr3_aa: CASSPGQNTEAFF
cdr3_nt: TGTGCCAGCTCACCAGGCCAGAACACTGAAGCTTTCTTT

clone_size: few
v_call: TRBV5-1
d_call: NA
j_call: TRBJ2-6
cdr3_aa: CASSSQGTGANVLTF
cdr3_nt: TGCGCCAGCAGCTCACAGGGCACTGGGGCCAACGTCCTGACTTTC

clone_size: many
v_call: TRBV4-2
d_call: TRBD2
j_call: TRBJ2-7
cdr3_aa: CASSPSLAGGPSHPVF
cdr3_nt: TGTGCCAGCAGCCCGAGCCTAGCGGGAGGGCCCTCTCATCCGGTCTTC

clone_size: NA
v_call: TRBV2
d_call: NA
j_call: TRBJ2-5
cdr3_aa: CASIESVQETQYF
cdr3_nt: TGTGCCAGCATTGAATCTGTCCAAGAGACCCAGTACTTC

clone_size: NA
v_call: TRBV18
d_call: TRBD2
j_call: TRBJ2-3
cdr3_aa: CASSPSGASTDTQYF
cdr3_nt: TGTGCCAGCTCACCGAGCGGGGCAAGCACAGATACGCAGTATTTT

clone_size: many
v_call: TRBV5-1
d_call: TRBD2
j_call: TRBJ2-7
cdr3_aa: CASKRLADYEQYF
cdr3_nt: TGCGCCAGCAAGAGGCTAGCGGATTACGAGCAGTACTTC

clone_size: many
v_call: TRBV7-7
d_call: NA
j_call: TRBJ2-5
cdr3_aa: CASSGPGSSETQYF
cdr3_nt: TGTGCCAGCAGCGGACCAGGGTCTTCAGAGACCCAGTACTTC

clone_size: NA
v_call: TRBV5-1
d_call: TRBD1
j_call: TRBJ1-3
cdr3_aa: CASSSTTGAVGNTIYF
cdr3_nt: TGCGCCAGCAGCTCGACTACAGGGGCGGTTGGAAACACCATATATTTT

clone_size: many
v_call: TRBV6-6
d_call: NA
j_call: TRBJ2-1
cdr3_aa: CASSYGGEQFF
cdr3_nt: TGTGCCAGCAGTTACGGGGGTGAGCAGTTCTTC